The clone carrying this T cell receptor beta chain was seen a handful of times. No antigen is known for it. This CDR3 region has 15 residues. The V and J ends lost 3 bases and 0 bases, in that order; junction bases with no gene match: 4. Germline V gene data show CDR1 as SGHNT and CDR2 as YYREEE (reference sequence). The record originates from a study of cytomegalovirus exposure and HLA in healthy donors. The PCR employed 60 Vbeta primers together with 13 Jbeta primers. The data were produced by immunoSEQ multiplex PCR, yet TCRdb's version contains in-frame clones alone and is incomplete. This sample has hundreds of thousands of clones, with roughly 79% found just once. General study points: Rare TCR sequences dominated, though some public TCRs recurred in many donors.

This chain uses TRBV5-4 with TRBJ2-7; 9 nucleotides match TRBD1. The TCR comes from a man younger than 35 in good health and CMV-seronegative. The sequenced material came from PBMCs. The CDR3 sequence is CASSSGQGFSYEQYF. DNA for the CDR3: TGTGCCAGCAGCTCAGGACAGGGGTTCTCCTACGAGCAGTACTTC.